What follows are 10 T cell receptor beta chains derived from one specimen sequenced in a study of blood T cell repertoires in COVID-19. Profiling relied on immunoSEQ multiplex PCR, and the TCRdb table lists in-frame clones only, not all of them. The sample lists some 150,000 clones, roughly 87% occurring once. The sequenced sample was peripheral blood. The receptors shown here come from a woman aged 50 to 60 with acute or convalescent COVID-19.

The V gene is TRBV18, the J gene TRBJ2-1, with 16 bases identical to TRBD2. J lost 6 bases, V lost 5 bases, and 7 bases had no gene match. CDR3 length: 17 amino acids. Germline V lookup: CDR1 KGHSH, CDR2 LQKENI. The CDR3: CASSKGLAGGPGNEQFF. In DNA, the CDR3 is TGTGCCAGCTCAAAGGGACTAGCGGGAGGGCCCGGCAATGAGCAGTTCTTC.

The rearrangement joins TRBV10-3 to TRBJ2-7; 10 bases are a match to TRBD1. The CDR3 has 19 residues. Germline CDR1 and CDR2: ENHRY and SYGVKD. V lost 2 bases, J lost 0 bases, and 13 bases stayed unmatched. The CDR3 sequence: CAISEPGQGSLARSYEQYF. In nucleotides, the CDR3 is TGTGCCATCAGTGAGCCGGGACAGGGGAGTCTAGCGCGCTCCTACGAGCAGTACTTC.

V and J are TRBV20-1 and TRBJ2-3; the match to TRBD2 covers 11 bases. Germline V gene sequence: CDR1 DFQATT, CDR2 SNEGSKA (reference sequence). After removal of 3 bases from V and 0 bases from J, the junction contained 11 bases not matched to a gene. This CDR3 is built from 18 residues. The CDR3 protein is CSASNLAGGSTSTDTQYF. The CDR3 region has the DNA TGCAGTGCTAGTAATCTAGCGGGGGGCTCCACTAGCACAGATACGCAGTATTTT.

The gene calls are TRBV19 and TRBJ2-5, with 12 bases identical to TRBD2. The V gene end was trimmed by 6 bases and the J gene end by 5 bases; junction bases not matched to a gene: 7. The CDR3 runs to 15 residues. Germline V CDR1 and CDR2: LNHDA, SQIVND (reference sequence). The CDR3 DNA reads TGTGCCAGTAGACTAGCGGGGGGAAGTAAGGAGACCCAGTACTTC. It is translated as CASRLAGGSKETQYF.

The chain carries TRBV10-3 and TRBJ2-5, with no clear D. Per germline, CDR1 ENHRY and CDR2 SYGVKD. The CDR3 has 13 amino acids. Between the trimmed V and J ends, which lost 3 bases and 0 bases, there was a span of 5 bases. This chain's CDR3 is CAISDTNQETQYF. The CDR3 nucleotides are TGTGCCATCAGTGATACTAACCAAGAGACCCAGTACTTC.

This clone came up a few times. CDR3 amino acids: CASSSGQGYIGYTF. CDR3 nucleotides: TGCGCCAGCAGTTCCGGACAGGGGTATATTGGCTACACCTTC. The chain combines TRBV5-1 with TRBJ1-2, with 9 bases matching TRBD1. The V gene's germline CDR1 is SGHRS and CDR2 YFSETQ. The V and J ends lost 5 bases and 7 bases, in that order; junction bases with no gene match: 9. This CDR3 has 14 residues.

This clone was detected a few times. The V and J genes are TRBV6-1 and TRBJ2-7; 7 bases agree with TRBD1. The junction had 8 bases not matched to a gene; V was cut back by 0 bases and J by 3 bases. CDR1 MNHNS and CDR2 SASEGT come from the germline V gene. The CDR3 consists of 16 residues. The CDR3 bases are TGTGCCAGCAGTGAAGCGCAGGGGGTGGGGAGCTACGAGCAGTACTTC. It is translated as CASSEAQGVGSYEQYF.

This clone was recorded a few times. This sequence joins TRBV30 and TRBJ1-2, with 7 bases fitting TRBD1. V lost 2 bases and J lost 2; bases outside the gene matches: 2. CDR3 size: 13 residues. Germline V lookup: CDR1 GTSNPN, CDR2 SVGIG (reference sequence). The CDR3 DNA sequence: TGTGCCTGGAGTCAGACAGGGAACTATGGCTACACCTTC. This gives the protein CAWSQTGNYGYTF. Full variable domain (remainder filled in from reference TRBV30 and TRBJ1-2): SQTIHQWPATLVQPVGSPLSLECTVEGTSNPNLYWYRQAAGRGLQLLFYSVGIGQISSEVPQNLSASRPQDRQFILSSKKLLLSDSGFYLCAWSQTGNYGYTFGSGTRLTVV.

The V gene is TRBV10-3, the J gene TRBJ2-5; 10 bases fit TRBD2. The CDR3 consists of 18 residues. With 3 bases clipped from V and 2 bases from J, the junction kept 12 bases outside the gene matches. CDR1 ENHRY and CDR2 SYGVKD come from the germline V gene. CDR3 in amino acids: CAISEKPGASGRQETQYF. CDR3 coding DNA: TGTGCCATCAGTGAAAAACCAGGGGCTAGCGGGAGACAAGAGACCCAGTACTTC.

This chain joins TRBV27 and TRBJ2-5, with D unclear. V lost 4 bases and J 5 bases, leaving 8 bases between the germline ends. The CDR3 totals 12 residues. CDR1 is MNHEY and CDR2 is SMNVEV in the germline V gene (reference sequence). The CDR3 loop reads CASSSLGETQYF. In DNA, the CDR3 is TGTGCCAGCAGTTCCCTCGGGGAGACCCAGTACTTC.